This T cell receptor (beta chain) comes out of a study of PD-1 blockade in classical Hodgkin lymphoma. Study as a whole: Treatment was intravenous nivolumab, 3 mg/kg every 2 weeks, until progression. Findings and caveats of the study: The diversity seen at baseline in complete responders resembled that of newly diagnosed patients. A significant rise in TCR diversity by C4D1 was seen for CD4+ but not CD8+ cells. Reports described newly diagnosed patients as having lower baseline TCR diversity than healthy donors.

Clones were sequenced by immunoSEQ multiplex PCR, and TCRdb holds only the in-frame ones, with some missing. The sample shows roughly 49,000 clones, about 90% of them seen only once. Germline lookup yields CDR1 MNHNY and CDR2 SVGAGI (reference sequence). This CDR3 comprises 16 residues. Trimming took off 4 bases at V and 6 bases at J, with 18 bases between the two ends. On this clone itself: What it binds is unknown.

Time point indicated: cycle 4 day 1 (C4D1), after 6 weeks of nivolumab. Relapse after autologous stem cell transplantation occurred in every patient, and brentuximab vedotin exposure varied. The starting material was peripheral blood mononuclear cells (PBMCs), obtained before the fourth cycle of nivolumab. The source of this sequence is a human donor with classical Hodgkin lymphoma. This chain joins TRBV6-6 and TRBJ1-4, with D perhaps matching TRBD1 (6 bases). CDR3 amino acids: CASSFIGGAKDEKLFF. The CDR3 DNA is TGTGCCAGCAGTTTTATCGGGGGCGCGAAAGATGAAAAACTGTTTTTT.